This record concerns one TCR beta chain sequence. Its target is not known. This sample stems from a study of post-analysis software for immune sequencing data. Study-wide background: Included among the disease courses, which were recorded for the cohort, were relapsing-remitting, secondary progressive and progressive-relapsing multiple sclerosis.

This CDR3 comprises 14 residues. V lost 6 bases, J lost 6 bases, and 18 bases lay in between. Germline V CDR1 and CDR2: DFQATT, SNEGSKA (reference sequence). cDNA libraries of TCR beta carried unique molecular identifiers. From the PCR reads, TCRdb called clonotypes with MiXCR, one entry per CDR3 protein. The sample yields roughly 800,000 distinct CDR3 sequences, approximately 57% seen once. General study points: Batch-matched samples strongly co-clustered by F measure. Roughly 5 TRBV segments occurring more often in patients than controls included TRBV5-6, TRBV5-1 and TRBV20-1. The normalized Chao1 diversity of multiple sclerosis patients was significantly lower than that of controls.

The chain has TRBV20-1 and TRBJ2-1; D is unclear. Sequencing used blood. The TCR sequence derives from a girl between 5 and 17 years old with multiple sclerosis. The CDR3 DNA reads TGCAGTGCCCACATCCTGGTGAGGAGCAATGAGCAGTTCTTC. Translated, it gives CSAHILVRSNEQFF.